Listed below are T cell receptor beta chains from one sample, sequenced in a study of T-cell memory formation after mild COVID-19. TCRdb reprocessed the 5' RACE reads with MiXCR, giving one entry per CDR3 protein. In the table there are under 200,000 distinct CDR3 sequences, 25% to 40% of which are singletons. Input material: PBMCs or a T cell subset sorted from them (not recorded which). Receptor source: an adult woman who had mild COVID-19 (a few samples of this study predate the infection). Cell type and time point are not known. CDR3s include the opening cysteine and the closing phenylalanine or tryptophan. The order of the fields is CDR3 DNA, CDR3 protein, D gene, V gene, J gene, clone size. D genes are given only for firm matches. Only part of the rows carry a size: once, few, many, or a class if the clone is expanded.

cdr3_nt: TGTGCCAGCAGCGTAGGTGATAGCGGTACCTACGAGCAGTACTTC; cdr3_aa: CASSVGDSGTYEQYF; d_call: -; v_call: TRBV9; j_call: TRBJ2-7; clone_size: -
cdr3_nt: TGCAGCGCCCTCAGGAGGGGAGGTGGAAACAATGAGCAGTTCTTC; cdr3_aa: CSALRRGGGNNEQFF; d_call: -; v_call: TRBV29-1; j_call: TRBJ2-1; clone_size: -
cdr3_nt: TGTGCCAGCAGCTCCTTAGCGGGTCCGGCCGACGAGCAGTACTTC; cdr3_aa: CASSSLAGPADEQYF; d_call: TRBD2; v_call: TRBV7-6; j_call: TRBJ2-7; clone_size: few
cdr3_nt: TGCGCCAGCAGCTCTTCAGGGGGACACCCCCCAATGGTCTATGGCTACACCTTC; cdr3_aa: CASSSSGGHPPMVYGYTF; d_call: TRBD1; v_call: TRBV5-1; j_call: TRBJ1-2; clone_size: few
cdr3_nt: TGTGCCACCAGCATCTTAGCGGGAGACTACGAGCAGTACTTC; cdr3_aa: CATSILAGDYEQYF; d_call: TRBD2; v_call: TRBV15; j_call: TRBJ2-7; clone_size: -
cdr3_nt: TGTGCCAGCAGCGAACCGGGACAGGGTTCATACGAGCAGTACTTC; cdr3_aa: CASSEPGQGSYEQYF; d_call: TRBD1; v_call: TRBV7-9; j_call: TRBJ2-7; clone_size: -
cdr3_nt: TGTGCCAGCAGCTTAGGTCAGGGGGTTCCCTACGAGCAGTACTTC; cdr3_aa: CASSLGQGVPYEQYF; d_call: TRBD1; v_call: TRBV7-8; j_call: TRBJ2-7; clone_size: few
cdr3_nt: TGTGCCACCAGTGACACAGGGCAGAGAACAGATACGCAGTATTTT; cdr3_aa: CATSDTGQRTDTQYF; d_call: -; v_call: TRBV24-1; j_call: TRBJ2-3; clone_size: -
cdr3_nt: TGCAGTGCCCCCCTAGCGCAAGGAGAGACCCAGTACTTC; cdr3_aa: CSAPLAQGETQYF; d_call: -; v_call: TRBV20-1; j_call: TRBJ2-5; clone_size: many
cdr3_nt: TGTGCCAGCCGGCTGGACAGGACCTTGAACACTGAAGCTTTCTTT; cdr3_aa: CASRLDRTLNTEAFF; d_call: TRBD1; v_call: TRBV6-5; j_call: TRBJ1-1; clone_size: -
cdr3_nt: TGTGCCAGCACCATTCCGACAGGGAACACTGAAGCTTTCTTT; cdr3_aa: CASTIPTGNTEAFF; d_call: -; v_call: TRBV12-3/TRBV12-4; j_call: TRBJ1-1; clone_size: few
cdr3_nt: TGTGCCAGCAGTTTTGGGGACAGGGGTAACCCGAACACTGAAGCTTTCTTT; cdr3_aa: CASSFGDRGNPNTEAFF; d_call: TRBD1; v_call: TRBV12-3/TRBV12-4; j_call: TRBJ1-1; clone_size: once
cdr3_nt: TGTGCCAGCAGCCAAGATCGGGGTAGCTCCTACGAGCAGTACTTC; cdr3_aa: CASSQDRGSSYEQYF; d_call: -; v_call: TRBV4-2; j_call: TRBJ2-7; clone_size: -
cdr3_nt: TGTGCCAGCAGTTTTTGGGATTTCCCTCCCGCGGACTCCTACGAGCAGTACTTC; cdr3_aa: CASSFWDFPPADSYEQYF; d_call: -; v_call: TRBV12-3/TRBV12-4; j_call: TRBJ2-7; clone_size: -
cdr3_nt: TGTGCCAGCACCCTCTCGGGGGGGGGAAGGAGCAATCAGCCCCAGCATTTT; cdr3_aa: CASTLSGGGRSNQPQHF; d_call: -; v_call: TRBV6-1; j_call: TRBJ1-5; clone_size: few
cdr3_nt: TGTGCCTGGAGTGTCAACAGGGCCTACGAGCAGTACTTC; cdr3_aa: CAWSVNRAYEQYF; d_call: -; v_call: TRBV30; j_call: TRBJ2-7; clone_size: -
cdr3_nt: TGTGCCAGCAGCTTAGCAGCGGGGGGGCCGCCCCAAGAGACCCAGTACTTC; cdr3_aa: CASSLAAGGPPQETQYF; d_call: TRBD2; v_call: TRBV7-6; j_call: TRBJ2-5; clone_size: -
cdr3_nt: TGTGCCAGCAGCTTGACAGGGGGCGAGTATGGCTACACCTTC; cdr3_aa: CASSLTGGEYGYTF; d_call: TRBD1; v_call: TRBV7-9; j_call: TRBJ1-2; clone_size: few
cdr3_nt: TGCAGCGTTGACTTGACAGGGTTGTTGAATGAGCAGTTCTTC; cdr3_aa: CSVDLTGLLNEQFF; d_call: TRBD1; v_call: TRBV29-1; j_call: TRBJ2-1; clone_size: -
cdr3_nt: TGTGCCACCTCGACTAGCGGGGGTTCAGGAGAGACCCAGTACTTC; cdr3_aa: CATSTSGGSGETQYF; d_call: TRBD2; v_call: TRBV24-1; j_call: TRBJ2-5; clone_size: -
cdr3_nt: TGCGCCAGCAGCCAAGAATCTTTAGGGGACACCGGGGAGCTGTTTTTT; cdr3_aa: CASSQESLGDTGELFF; d_call: -; v_call: TRBV4-1; j_call: TRBJ2-2; clone_size: -
cdr3_nt: TGTGCCAGCAGCTCCCCCATCGCCCTGAGGGCCAACGTCCTGACTTTC; cdr3_aa: CASSSPIALRANVLTF; d_call: -; v_call: TRBV9; j_call: TRBJ2-6; clone_size: many
cdr3_nt: TGTGCCAGCAGCCCTCTACAGAAGCGACAGTACTTC; cdr3_aa: CASSPLQKRQYF; d_call: -; v_call: TRBV11-2; j_call: TRBJ2-7; clone_size: few
cdr3_nt: TGCGCCAGCAGCTTGGATGGGTCCGGGGGACATGGCTACACCTTC; cdr3_aa: CASSLDGSGGHGYTF; d_call: -; v_call: TRBV5-1; j_call: TRBJ1-2; clone_size: -
cdr3_nt: TGCGCCAGCAGCCAAAATTGGGGGGCGAACTATGGCTACACCTTC; cdr3_aa: CASSQNWGANYGYTF; d_call: -; v_call: TRBV5-1; j_call: TRBJ1-2; clone_size: -
cdr3_nt: TGTGCCAGTAGTATAGGGGGGGTTAGCAATCAGCCCCAGCATTTT; cdr3_aa: CASSIGGVSNQPQHF; d_call: -; v_call: TRBV19; j_call: TRBJ1-5; clone_size: -
cdr3_nt: TGTGCCAGCAGTTCCAGCGGGAGGGCCTCCAATGAGCAGTTCTTC; cdr3_aa: CASSSSGRASNEQFF; d_call: TRBD2; v_call: TRBV6-5; j_call: TRBJ2-1; clone_size: -
cdr3_nt: TGCAGTGCCGTCGGTAGCGGGGTCTCCTACGAGCAGTACTTC; cdr3_aa: CSAVGSGVSYEQYF; d_call: TRBD2; v_call: TRBV20-1; j_call: TRBJ2-7; clone_size: -
cdr3_nt: TGTGCCAGCTCACAGGATACGCAGTATTTT; cdr3_aa: CASSQDTQYF; d_call: -; v_call: TRBV18; j_call: TRBJ2-3; clone_size: -
cdr3_nt: TGCGCCAGCAGCTTGGCTCCGGGCCCCACAGGCACCTACGAGCAGTACTTC; cdr3_aa: CASSLAPGPTGTYEQYF; d_call: -; v_call: TRBV5-1; j_call: TRBJ2-7; clone_size: -
cdr3_nt: TGTGCCACCAGCAGAGATGACGGGGGCTCTGGAAACACCATATATTTT; cdr3_aa: CATSRDDGGSGNTIYF; d_call: -; v_call: TRBV15; j_call: TRBJ1-3; clone_size: -
cdr3_nt: TGCAGTGCTTCCAGGGGTTGGGACACTGAAGCTTTCTTT; cdr3_aa: CSASRGWDTEAFF; d_call: -; v_call: TRBV20-1; j_call: TRBJ1-1; clone_size: few
cdr3_nt: TGTGCCAGCAGCGCCCCCGGGACAGGTTACAATGAGCAGTTCTTC; cdr3_aa: CASSAPGTGYNEQFF; d_call: TRBD1; v_call: TRBV9; j_call: TRBJ2-1; clone_size: -
cdr3_nt: TGCAGTGCTAGAATCCACACGGTCCCGGGCACTGAAGCTTTCTTT; cdr3_aa: CSARIHTVPGTEAFF; d_call: -; v_call: TRBV20-1; j_call: TRBJ1-1; clone_size: -
cdr3_nt: TGTGCCAGCAGTTTGGGACGAAGCTCCTATAATTCACCCCTCCACTTT; cdr3_aa: CASSLGRSSYNSPLHF; d_call: -; v_call: TRBV27; j_call: TRBJ1-6; clone_size: few
cdr3_nt: TGTGCCACCAGCAGAGATCGGCAGGGGAACACTGAAGCTTTCTTT; cdr3_aa: CATSRDRQGNTEAFF; d_call: -; v_call: TRBV15; j_call: TRBJ1-1; clone_size: -
cdr3_nt: TGTGCCAGCAGCTTAGCGAGGGGTCAGCCCCAGCATTTT; cdr3_aa: CASSLARGQPQHF; d_call: -; v_call: TRBV7-6; j_call: TRBJ1-5; clone_size: few
cdr3_nt: TGTGCCAGCCCGGGACTAGCTTCTTACAATGAGCAGTTCTTC; cdr3_aa: CASPGLASYNEQFF; d_call: TRBD2; v_call: TRBV6-1; j_call: TRBJ2-1; clone_size: -
cdr3_nt: TGTGCCAGCACTCGCGGAGCGACCGGGGAGCTGTTTTTT; cdr3_aa: CASTRGATGELFF; d_call: -; v_call: TRBV25-1; j_call: TRBJ2-2; clone_size: few
cdr3_nt: TGCGCCAGCAGCTTCGCTAGAGAGGACACCTTAGCCAAAAACATTCAGTACTTC; cdr3_aa: CASSFAREDTLAKNIQYF; d_call: -; v_call: TRBV5-1; j_call: TRBJ2-4; clone_size: -
cdr3_nt: TGTGCCAGCTCACCTAGACAGGGGGAAGGCTACGAGCAGTACTTC; cdr3_aa: CASSPRQGEGYEQYF; d_call: TRBD1; v_call: TRBV18; j_call: TRBJ2-7; clone_size: few
cdr3_nt: TGCAGTGCTCATCGGGACAGGGGGGACGAGCAGTACTTC; cdr3_aa: CSAHRDRGDEQYF; d_call: TRBD1; v_call: TRBV20-1; j_call: TRBJ2-7; clone_size: few
cdr3_nt: TGCGCCAGCAGCACTAGCGGGAGTTACGAGCAGTACTTC; cdr3_aa: CASSTSGSYEQYF; d_call: TRBD2; v_call: TRBV5-1; j_call: TRBJ2-7; clone_size: many
cdr3_nt: TGTGCCAGCAGCGCCTATACCGGAGGGAAGTTC; cdr3_aa: CASSAYTGGKF; d_call: -; v_call: TRBV9; j_call: TRBJ2-7; clone_size: -
cdr3_nt: TGTGCCAGCACCGCCTCCTACCTCGAGCAGTACTTC; cdr3_aa: CASTASYLEQYF; d_call: -; v_call: TRBV7-2; j_call: TRBJ2-7; clone_size: -
cdr3_nt: TGCGCCAGCAGCTTGGACTTGCGGGGCTACGAGCAGTACTTC; cdr3_aa: CASSLDLRGYEQYF; d_call: -; v_call: TRBV5-1; j_call: TRBJ2-7; clone_size: few
cdr3_nt: TGTGCCATCAGTACGCCCCAACCCTACGAGCAGTACTTC; cdr3_aa: CAISTPQPYEQYF; d_call: -; v_call: TRBV10-3; j_call: TRBJ2-7; clone_size: -
cdr3_nt: TGTGCCAGCAGCGACGGACTAGCAACCCACCACGAGCAGTACTTC; cdr3_aa: CASSDGLATHHEQYF; d_call: TRBD2; v_call: TRBV2; j_call: TRBJ2-7; clone_size: many
cdr3_nt: TGTGCCAGCAGCTGGGACAGGGGGTATTATGAGCAGTACTTC; cdr3_aa: CASSWDRGYYEQYF; d_call: TRBD1; v_call: TRBV7-2; j_call: TRBJ2-7; clone_size: -
cdr3_nt: TGTGCCAGCAGCCCTCCAGGGTTTCCTGAAGCTTTCTTT; cdr3_aa: CASSPPGFPEAFF; d_call: -; v_call: TRBV7-2; j_call: TRBJ1-1; clone_size: -
cdr3_nt: TGTGCCAGCGCCATAGGCACAGGGGTCTATGGCTACACCTTC; cdr3_aa: CASAIGTGVYGYTF; d_call: TRBD1; v_call: TRBV12-3/TRBV12-4; j_call: TRBJ1-2; clone_size: few
cdr3_nt: TGTGCCAGCAGCTACAACACAGATACGCAGTATTTT; cdr3_aa: CASSYNTDTQYF; d_call: -; v_call: TRBV5-5; j_call: TRBJ2-3; clone_size: few
cdr3_nt: TGTGCCAGCAGCAATATTGGGACTGGGGCCAACGTCCTGACTTTC; cdr3_aa: CASSNIGTGANVLTF; d_call: -; v_call: TRBV21-1; j_call: TRBJ2-6; clone_size: -
cdr3_nt: TGTGCCAGCAGCAGGGACAGGACCTACGAGCAGTACTTC; cdr3_aa: CASSRDRTYEQYF; d_call: TRBD1; v_call: TRBV6-2/TRBV6-3; j_call: TRBJ2-7; clone_size: few
cdr3_nt: TGCAGTGCTAGAGATTATCCCCCTGGGCAGTATGAAAAACTGTTTTTT; cdr3_aa: CSARDYPPGQYEKLFF; d_call: -; v_call: TRBV20-1; j_call: TRBJ1-4; clone_size: once
cdr3_nt: TGTGCCAGCAGCACATCCGGGACACCCGCCTACGAGCAGTACTTC; cdr3_aa: CASSTSGTPAYEQYF; d_call: -; v_call: TRBV9; j_call: TRBJ2-7; clone_size: -
cdr3_nt: TGCAGTGCTAGAGGACTAGCGGGAGGCTCCTACAATGAGCAGTTCTTC; cdr3_aa: CSARGLAGGSYNEQFF; d_call: TRBD2; v_call: TRBV20-1; j_call: TRBJ2-1; clone_size: -